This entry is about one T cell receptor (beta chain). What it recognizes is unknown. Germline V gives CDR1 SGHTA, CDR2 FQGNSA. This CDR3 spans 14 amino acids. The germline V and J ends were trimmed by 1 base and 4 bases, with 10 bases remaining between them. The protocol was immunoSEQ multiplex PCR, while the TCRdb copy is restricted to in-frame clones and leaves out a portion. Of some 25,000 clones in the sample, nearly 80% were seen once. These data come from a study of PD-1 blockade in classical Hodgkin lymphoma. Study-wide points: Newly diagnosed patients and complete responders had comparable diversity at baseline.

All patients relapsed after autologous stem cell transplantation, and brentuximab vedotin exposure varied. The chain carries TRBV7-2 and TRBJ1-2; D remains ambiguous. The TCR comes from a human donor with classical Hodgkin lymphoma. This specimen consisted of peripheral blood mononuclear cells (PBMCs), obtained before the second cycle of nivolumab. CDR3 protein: CASSLGYSPYGYTF. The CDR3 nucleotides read TGTGCCAGCAGCTTAGGCTACTCCCCCTATGGCTACACCTTC.